This T cell receptor beta chain appears in the sequencing data of a study of identical twins. Study results and limitations: Out-of-frame beta chain sequences displayed weaker excess sharing between twins.

Each donor was a healthy Caucasian. This clonotype was seen a few times. What it binds is unknown. MiXCR was run by TCRdb on the 5' RACE reads, yielding one entry per CDR3 protein. The repertoire has roughly 500,000 distinct CDR3 sequences, around 20% of them found once; the top ten carry 0.8% to 1%. Trimming removed 7 bases at V and 8 bases at J, with 20 bases between. This CDR3 region has 14 residues. In addition, the sample was reused for a study of T cells expressing NK-cell markers.

The source material was CD4+ T cells sorted from blood. The origin of this receptor is a woman aged 18-29 years in good health. The rearrangement uses TRBV12-3 or TRBV12-4 and TRBJ1-2; D gene uncertain. CDR3 region: CASTPGEGMGGYTF. The CDR3 bases are TGTGCCAGCACCCCCGGGGAGGGAATGGGGGGCTACACCTTC.